What follows is one T cell receptor beta chain and its context. The data belong to a study of blood T cell repertoires in COVID-19. On the study more broadly: Collection of acute and convalescent COVID-19 samples took place in the United States, Italy and Spain. PBMCs, B-cell-depleted T cells, or T cells were the source of the cDNA or gDNA that made up the material.

Under the authors' procedure: Cell counts per sample came from amplifying reference gene primers. TCRdb's copy holds only in-frame clones and misses some; the assay was immunoSEQ multiplex PCR. For V, J and clone size, that table is used; D and trimming come from the DNA. This sample has about 34,000 clones, with less than 95% found just once. In germline, CDR1 is MNHEY, CDR2 SVGAGI. Trimming stripped 7 bases from V and 7 bases from J, with 13 bases between. This CDR3 has 13 amino acids. The sequence was obtained from a man aged 80 or over with acute or convalescent COVID-19. The V gene is TRBV6-5, the J gene TRBJ1-4; D is unclear. The source material was peripheral blood. Written as DNA, the CDR3 is TGTGCCAGCACTATCTTCCCTGGTGAAAAACTGTTTTTT. Translated: CASTIFPGEKLFF.